Here is one T cell receptor beta chain with its context. These data belong to a study of blood T cell repertoires in COVID-19. Study as a whole: COVID-19 samples collected from the United States, Italy and Spain covered acute and convalescent phases. From T cells, B-cell-depleted T cells, or PBMCs came the material, which was cDNA or gDNA.

Sequencing used immunoSEQ multiplex PCR; TCRdb keeps in-frame clones, though not all of them. The top ten hold around 2.4% of the sample, which has about 230,000 clones, around 83% seen once. The receptor was derived from a middle-aged man who had recovered from COVID-19. The sequenced sample was peripheral blood.

The DNA of the CDR3 is TGTGCCATCAAAACAAGGGGAGGACTAGGCGGGGAGCTGTTTTTT. Residues: CAIKTRGGLGGELFF. The gene calls are TRBV10-3 and TRBJ2-2; 7 bases are shared with TRBD2. Losses at the gene ends were 7 bases for V and 7 bases for J; bases not matched to a gene: 12. Germline V gives CDR1 ENHRY, CDR2 SYGVKD. CDR3 size: 15 residues.